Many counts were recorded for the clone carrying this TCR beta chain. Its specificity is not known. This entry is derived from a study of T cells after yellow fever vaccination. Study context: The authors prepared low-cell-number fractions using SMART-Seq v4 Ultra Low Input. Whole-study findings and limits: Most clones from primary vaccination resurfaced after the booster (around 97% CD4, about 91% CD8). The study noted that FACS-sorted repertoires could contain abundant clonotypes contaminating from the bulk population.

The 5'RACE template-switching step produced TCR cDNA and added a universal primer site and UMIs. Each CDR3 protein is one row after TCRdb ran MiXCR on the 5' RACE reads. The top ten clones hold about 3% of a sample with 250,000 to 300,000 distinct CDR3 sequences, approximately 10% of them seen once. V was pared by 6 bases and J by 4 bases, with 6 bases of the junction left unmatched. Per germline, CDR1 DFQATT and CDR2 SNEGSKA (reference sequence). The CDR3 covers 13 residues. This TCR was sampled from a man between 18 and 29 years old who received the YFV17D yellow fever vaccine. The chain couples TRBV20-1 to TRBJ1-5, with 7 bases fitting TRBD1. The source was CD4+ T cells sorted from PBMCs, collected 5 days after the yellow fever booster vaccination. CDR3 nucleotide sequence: TGCAGTGCCCACAGGGGCCAAAATCAGCCCCAGCATTTT. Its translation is CSAHRGQNQPQHF.